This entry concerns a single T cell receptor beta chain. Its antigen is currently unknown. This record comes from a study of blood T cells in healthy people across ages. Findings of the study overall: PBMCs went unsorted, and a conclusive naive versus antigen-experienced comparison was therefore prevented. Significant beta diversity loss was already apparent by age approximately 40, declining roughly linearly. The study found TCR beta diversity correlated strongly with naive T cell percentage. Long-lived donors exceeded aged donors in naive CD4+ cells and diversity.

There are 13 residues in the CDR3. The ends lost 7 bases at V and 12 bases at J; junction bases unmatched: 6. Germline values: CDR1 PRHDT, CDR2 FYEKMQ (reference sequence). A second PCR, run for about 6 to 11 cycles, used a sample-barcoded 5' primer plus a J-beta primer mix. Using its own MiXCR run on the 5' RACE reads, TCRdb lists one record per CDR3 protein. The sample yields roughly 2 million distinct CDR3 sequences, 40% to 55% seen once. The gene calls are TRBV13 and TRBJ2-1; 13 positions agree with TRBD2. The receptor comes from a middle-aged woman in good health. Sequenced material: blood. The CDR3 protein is CASTEGLAGLQFF. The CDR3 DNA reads TGTGCCAGCACGGAGGGACTAGCGGGGCTGCAGTTCTTC.